This passage covers 29 T cell receptor beta chains from one sample sequenced in a study of shared clonotypes between healthy human individuals. CD8 cells regarded as naive lacked CD45RO, were positively chosen for CCR7, and omitted terminally differentiated effector memory CD45RA+ cells. TCRdb's copy holds only in-frame clones and misses some; the assay was immunoSEQ multiplex PCR. Among over 2,000,000 clones, about 93% were seen once, and the ten largest hold under 2%. Material: naive CD8+ T cells from PBMCs. The source of these receptors is a man aged 18 to 29 in good health. Some clones in this sample may be carry-over from other donors' samples.

V usage is TRBV5-1 and J usage is TRBJ1-1, with D possibly matching TRBD1 (6 bases). The V gene's germline CDR1 is SGHRS and CDR2 YFSETQ. The CDR3 loop spans 13 amino acids. The V and J ends lost 3 bases and 3 bases respectively, with 9 bases between them. The CDR3 region has the DNA TGCGCCAGCAGCTGGGCAGGGGACACTGAAGCTTTCTTT. Its protein product is CASSWAGDTEAFF.

Turning to this clone: This sample also contains other DNA sequences that code for the same CDR3. V is TRBV19 and J is TRBJ1-5; TRBD1 aligns across 10 bases. Germline loops: CDR1 LNHDA, CDR2 SQIVND (reference sequence). Germline trimming cut 8 bases from V and 6 bases from J; bases unmatched to any gene: 1. The CDR3 contains 12 residues. The CDR3 DNA reads TGTGCCAGTCGGACAGGGGGTCAGCCCCAGCATTTT. It encodes CASRTGGQPQHF.

The chain links TRBV30 to TRBJ2-1; D unclear. The CDR3 totals 13 residues. Germline V lookup: CDR1 GTSNPN, CDR2 SVGIG (reference sequence). Trimming took 0 bases from V and 4 from J, leaving 7 bases between them. The CDR3 loop is CAWSVLQYNEQFF. For the CDR3, the DNA is TGTGCCTGGAGTGTACTTCAGTACAATGAGCAGTTCTTC.

This chain's CDR3 is CASSPRAGVTSTDTQYF. The CDR3 DNA reads as TGCGCCAGCAGCCCCAGGGCCGGGGTAACAAGCACAGATACGCAGTATTTT. The rearrangement links TRBV5-1 to TRBJ2-3, with D perhaps TRBD1 or TRBD2 (5 bases each). V was trimmed by 4 bases and J by 0 bases, leaving 18 bases between them. Germline-derived CDR1 and CDR2 are SGHRS and YFSETQ. The CDR3 runs to 17 residues.

The chain recombines TRBV9 with TRBJ2-3; D not resolved. The germline gives CDR1 SGDLS, CDR2 YYNGEE. The CDR3 is 15 amino acids. V was shortened by 3 bases and J by 0 bases, with 11 bases between the two germline ends. The CDR3 reads CASSGRMASTDTQYF. The DNA of the CDR3 is TGTGCCAGCAGCGGCCGGATGGCTAGCACAGATACGCAGTATTTT. The full variable domain, completed using reference TRBV9 and TRBJ2-3, is DSGVTQTPKHLITATGQRVTLRCSPRSGDLSVYWYQQSLDQGLQFLIQYYNGEERAKGNILERFSAQQFPDLHSELNLSSLELGDSALYFCASSGRMASTDTQYFGPGTRLTVL.

A note on this clone: Within the sample, other DNA sequences also encode this same CDR3. V gene TRBV9 combines with J gene TRBJ2-7; D is undetermined. Germline V gives CDR1 SGDLS, CDR2 YYNGEE. Trimming pared 0 bases from V and 2 bases from J, leaving 9 bases between. The CDR3 totals 14 residues. CDR3 in amino acids: CASSVGGSPYEQYF. CDR3 coding DNA: TGTGCCAGCAGCGTAGGGGGATCCCCCTACGAGCAGTACTTC.

The rearrangement links TRBV7-8 to TRBJ2-2; D is unclear. Trimming pared 5 bases from V and 8 bases from J, leaving 6 bases between. CDR1 and CDR2 from the germline V gene are SGHVS and FQNEAQ. The CDR3 spans 11 residues. CDR3 nucleotides: TGTGCCAGCAGCGCCAAAGGGGAGCTGTTTTTT. It yields the protein CASSAKGELFF.

Remarks on this clone: This same CDR3 is encoded by further DNA sequences in the sample. J is TRBJ2-3 and V is TRBV28; possible D gene TRBD2, 6 bases. The ends were cut back, 2 bases at V and 0 bases at J, with 9 bases in the middle. The V gene's germline CDR1 is MDHEN and CDR2 SYDVKM. This CDR3 is built from 15 residues. CDR3 DNA: TGTGCCAGCAGTTTACGGGGGAGGAGCACAGATACGCAGTATTTT. This codes for CASSLRGRSTDTQYF. The whole variable domain, remainder taken from reference TRBV28 and TRBJ2-3, is DVKVTQSSRYLVKRTGEKVFLECVQDMDHENMFWYRQDPGLGLRLIYFSYDVKMKEKGDIPEGYSVSREKKERFSLILESASTNQTSMYLCASSLRGRSTDTQYFGPGTRLTVL.

This clone was seen only a few times. V and J are TRBV18 and TRBJ1-1; TRBD1 is a possible D gene (6 bases). V was trimmed by 4 bases and J by 4 bases, leaving 10 bases between them. Germline lookup yields CDR1 KGHSH and CDR2 LQKENI. The CDR3 has 13 amino acids. In DNA, the CDR3 is TGTGCCAGCTCACTCACAGGGTCCACTGAAGCTTTCTTT. Protein sequence: CASSLTGSTEAFF.

V and J are TRBV7-9 and TRBJ2-3, with D possibly being TRBD1 (7 bases). Germline V gene data show CDR1 as SEHNR and CDR2 as FQNEAQ (reference sequence). The V and J ends lost 5 bases and 6 bases respectively, with 12 bases between them. The CDR3 runs to 13 residues. The CDR3 DNA follows: TGTGCCAGCAGCCAGGGGGGATTGGATACGCAGTATTTT. Residues: CASSQGGLDTQYF.

The chain is built from TRBV7-3 and TRBJ2-7; 12 bases are shared with TRBD2. This CDR3 has 15 amino acids. Germline CDR1 SGHTA, CDR2 FQGTGA. J gave up 2 bases and V 4 bases, and 3 bases lay outside the gene matches. In nucleotides, the CDR3 is TGTGCCAGCAGCTGGGGACTAGCGGGCCCCTACGAGCAGTACTTC. This sequence encodes CASSWGLAGPYEQYF.

The rearrangement joins TRBV18 to TRBJ2-4, with TRBD2 matching over 12 bases. V was pared by 6 bases and J by 1 base, with 10 bases of the junction left unmatched. CDR1 and CDR2 from the germline V gene are KGHSH and LQKENI. CDR3 length: 18 residues. CDR3 in DNA: TGTGCCAGCTCCCACGGCGCTCTAGCGGGGGGGGCCAAAAACATTCAGTACTTC. Its protein product is CASSHGALAGGAKNIQYF.

The gene calls are TRBV5-4 and TRBJ2-7; unclear D gene. V was clipped by 4 bases and J by 4 bases, with 21 bases between them. Germline lookup yields CDR1 SGHNT and CDR2 YYREEE (reference sequence). The CDR3 has 16 amino acids. The CDR3 protein is CASSPNLTPKPYEQYF. The CDR3 DNA reads TGTGCCAGCAGCCCCAACCTGACGCCAAAACCTTACGAGCAGTACTTC.

This clone occurred once. The V and J genes are TRBV5-1 and TRBJ1-1, with a weak D call TRBD1 (5 bases). With 5 bases removed from V and 10 bases from J, the gap between germline ends came to 15 bases. CDR3 length: 12 amino acids. The V gene's germline CDR1 is SGHRS and CDR2 YFSETQ. As DNA, the CDR3 is TGCGCCAGCAGACCCGAGGGGCGCGGAGCTTTCTTT. It codes for CASRPEGRGAFF. Filled out from reference TRBV5-1 and TRBJ1-1, the complete variable domain reads KAGVTQTPRYLIKTRGQQVTLSCSPISGHRSVSWYQQTPGQGLQFLFEYFSETQRNKGNFPGRFSGRQFSNSRSEMNVSTLELGDSALYLCASRPEGRGAFFGQGTRLTVV.

This CDR3 is CASTPHSMSTDTQYF. The CDR3 DNA follows: TGTGCCAGTACCCCCCATTCAATGAGCACAGATACGCAGTATTTT. This chain connects TRBV19 to TRBJ2-3; D remains ambiguous. Trimming took off 7 bases at V and 0 bases at J, with 14 bases between the two ends. The CDR3 spans 15 residues. The germline CDR1 and CDR2 sequences are LNHDA and SQIVND (reference sequence).

This rearrangement joins TRBV18 to TRBJ2-5; tentatively, D is TRBD1 or TRBD2 (5 bases each). Looked up from germline, CDR1 is KGHSH and CDR2 is LQKENI. The CDR3 has 16 residues. V was pared by 3 bases and J by 4 bases, with 18 bases between. The CDR3 bases are TGTGCCAGCTCACCCGAAACGGGACGGAGGCCAGAGACCCAGTACTTC. It codes for CASSPETGRRPETQYF.

A word on this clone: The sample carries other DNA sequences with the same CDR3. The J gene is TRBJ1-1, the V gene TRBV27, with D tentatively TRBD1 (6 bases). Germline V lookup: CDR1 MNHEY, CDR2 SMNVEV (reference sequence). Trimming removed 3 bases at V and 1 base at J, with 9 bases between. The length of the CDR3 is 14 residues. CDR3 amino acids: CASSLWGPNTEAFF. The CDR3 coding sequence is TGTGCCAGCAGTTTGTGGGGGCCGAACACTGAAGCTTTCTTT.

This clone has only one observation. This chain connects TRBV28 to TRBJ1-5, with 8 positions matching TRBD1. Germline values: CDR1 MDHEN, CDR2 SYDVKM. The V segment lost 3 bases and the J segment 7 bases; nucleotides outside the gene matches: 2. The CDR3 runs 13 residues. CDR3 amino acids: CASSLDRAQPQHF. The CDR3 coding sequence is TGTGCCAGCAGTTTGGACAGGGCACAGCCCCAGCATTTT.

The chain joins TRBV7-3 to TRBJ2-5; perhaps D is TRBD1 or TRBD2 (6 bases each). V was trimmed by 0 bases and J by 2 bases, leaving 10 bases between them. This CDR3 region has 15 residues. The germline V gene encodes CDR1 SGHTA and CDR2 FQGTGA. CDR3 in amino acids: CASSLTGGKQETQYF. CDR3 DNA sequence: TGTGCCAGCAGCTTAACAGGGGGGAAGCAAGAGACCCAGTACTTC.

CDR3 nucleotide sequence: TGTGCCAGCAGTTTACTACAGACAGATACGCAGTATTTT. It codes for CASSLLQTDTQYF. The chain recombines TRBV27 with TRBJ2-3; D call uncertain. Germline CDR1 MNHEY, CDR2 SMNVEV (reference sequence). The CDR3 sequence is 13 residues long. V lost 2 bases and J lost 3, with 6 bases in between.

This chain connects TRBV28 to TRBJ2-7, with 8 nucleotides matching TRBD1. The CDR3 totals 14 residues. The V gene's germline CDR1 is MDHEN and CDR2 SYDVKM. V was pared by 5 bases and J by 4 bases, with 7 bases of the junction left unmatched. DNA of the CDR3: TGTGCCAGCAGTCTCGGACAGGGTGTATACGAGCAGTACTTC. Protein: CASSLGQGVYEQYF. Together with reference TRBV28 and TRBJ2-7, the CDR3 gives the full variable domain: DVKVTQSSRYLVKRTGEKVFLECVQDMDHENMFWYRQDPGLGLRLIYFSYDVKMKEKGDIPEGYSVSREKKERFSLILESASTNQTSMYLCASSLGQGVYEQYFGPGTRLTVT.

This clone was seen just once. This chain uses TRBV6-1 with TRBJ1-3, with TRBD1 matching 8 bases. The CDR3 runs to 16 residues. The germline CDR1 and CDR2 sequences are MNHNS and SASEGT. V shed 2 bases and J 3 bases; nucleotides not matched to a gene: 6. CDR3 in DNA: TGTGCCAGCAGTGAACGGGACAGGCTATATGGAAACACCATATATTTT. Translation: CASSERDRLYGNTIYF.

The chain combines TRBV28 with TRBJ1-1; D is unclear. The V and J ends lost 2 bases and 4 bases respectively, with 20 bases between them. This CDR3 is 17 amino acids long. CDR1 and CDR2 from the germline V gene are MDHEN and SYDVKM. Here the CDR3 DNA reads TGTGCCAGCAGTTTAATGCGGAAGTCCTGGGTGGGCACTGAAGCTTTCTTT. Its protein is CASSLMRKSWVGTEAFF.

This chain connects TRBV15 to TRBJ2-3, with unresolved D. V was trimmed by 1 base and J by 2 bases, leaving 13 bases between them. Germline assignment: CDR1 LNHNV and CDR2 YYDKDF (reference sequence). This CDR3 has 16 amino acids. The CDR3 sequence is CATSRGRDGDTDTQYF. The CDR3, as DNA: TGTGCCACCAGCAGAGGACGAGACGGCGACACAGATACGCAGTATTTT.

This clone was detected only a few times. The V call is TRBV19, the J call TRBJ1-1; TRBD1 matches at 8 bases. The CDR3 is 12 amino acids. Germline V gene sequence: CDR1 LNHDA, CDR2 SQIVND (reference sequence). V shed 8 bases, J shed 5 bases, and the junction held 4 bases outside the gene matches. DNA for the CDR3: TGTGCCAGTCAGGGGGCCGGAACTGAAGCTTTCTTT. The encoded protein is CASQGAGTEAFF.

This chain links TRBV27 with TRBJ2-7; the match to TRBD2 covers 8 bases. Trimming took 7 bases from V and 6 from J; bases not matched to a gene: 14. Germline values: CDR1 MNHEY, CDR2 SMNVEV (reference sequence). The CDR3 is 15 residues long. CDR3 in DNA: TGTGCCAGCACCAACGACCGGACTAGCTACTTCGAGCAGTACTTC. Translated, it gives CASTNDRTSYFEQYF.

The genes are TRBV5-1 and TRBJ1-5, with D possibly matching TRBD1 (6 bases). The CDR3 consists of 20 residues. Trimming cost V 0 bases and J 3 bases, with 25 bases left between them. Germline CDR1 and CDR2: SGHRS and YFSETQ. The CDR3 loop reads CASSLGARDGLLGANQPQHF. The CDR3 nucleotides read TGCGCCAGCAGCTTGGGGGCTCGGGACGGACTCCTGGGGGCCAATCAGCCCCAGCATTTT.

The chain is built from TRBV19 and TRBJ1-1, with D perhaps matching TRBD1 (6 bases). The length of the CDR3 is 20 residues. Trimming stripped 2 bases from V and 1 base from J, with 26 bases between. Germline lookup yields CDR1 LNHDA and CDR2 SQIVND (reference sequence). The CDR3 here is CASSIRGGLTTRGENTEAFF. CDR3 DNA sequence: TGTGCCAGTAGTATACGCGGGGGCTTGACAACACGTGGGGAGAACACTGAAGCTTTCTTT.

This clone occurred once. This rearrangement joins TRBV28 to TRBJ2-1; D uncertain. The CDR3 extends over 11 amino acids. Deletions cut 6 bases from V and 8 bases from J, with 8 bases between. Per the germline V gene, CDR1 is MDHEN and CDR2 is SYDVKM. The CDR3 DNA reads TGTGCCAGCAGCGGTGTCGATGAGCAGTTCTTC. It is translated as CASSGVDEQFF.